Presented here are 25 T cell receptor beta chains from one specimen sequenced in a study of blood T cell repertoires in COVID-19 (dated by TCRdb to 2019 to 2021). Receptor libraries were prepared by the immunoSEQ multiplex PCR assay. Not all clones reach the TCRdb copy of this immuneACCESS table, which keeps in-frame sequences only. Checked studies attribute under half of the gap to unresolved V genes and leave the rest unexplained. Counted in this sample were 150,000 to 200,000 clones; 86% of them appeared once. The ten largest clonotypes hold around 3.5% of the sample. Sequenced material: peripheral blood. The receptor source for this set is a man aged 65 to 85 with acute or convalescent COVID-19.

The chain links TRBV5-1 to TRBJ1-3, with D maybe TRBD1 (5 bases). Germline CDR1 is SGHRS and CDR2 is YFSETQ. The CDR3 totals 15 residues. With 0 bases removed from V and 0 bases from J, the gap between germline ends came to 7 bases. CDR3 loop: CASSLAGLSGNTIYF. The CDR3 region has the DNA TGCGCCAGCAGCTTGGCAGGGCTCTCTGGAAACACCATATATTTT.

This clone was recorded only once. The chain employs TRBV12-3 or TRBV12-4 and TRBJ2-7; no reliable D call. V was trimmed by 2 bases and J by 3 bases, leaving 5 bases between them. This CDR3 is built from 12 residues. The CDR3 is CASSLNGYEQYF. The CDR3 nucleotides are TGTGCCAGCAGTTTAAACGGCTACGAGCAGTACTTC.

Of note for this clone: One junction end disagrees with the germline gene, perhaps due to a read error. The chain couples TRBV7-7 to TRBJ2-1; the D gene could be TRBD1 or TRBD2 (5 bases each). The germline CDR1 and CDR2 sequences are SSHAT and FNYEAQ (reference sequence). This CDR3 comprises 17 residues. The CDR3 sequence is CASSLGAMRGPRNEQFF. In DNA form, the CDR3 reads TGTGCTAGCAGCTTAGGGGCGATGAGAGGGCCCAGAAATGAGCAGTTCTTC.

This chain joins TRBV7-2 and TRBJ2-7, with a tentative D call TRBD1 (6 bases). Germline CDR1 reads SGHTA; CDR2 reads FQGNSA. The CDR3 sequence is 14 residues long. V shed 5 bases and J shed 7 bases, with 18 bases lying between them. The CDR3 is CASSPRDTQGEQYF. For the CDR3, the DNA is TGTGCCAGCAGCCCCAGGGACACCCAGGGGGAGCAGTACTTC.

This sequence joins TRBV20-1 and TRBJ2-1; 10 bases line up with TRBD2. The CDR3 loop spans 16 amino acids. The V gene end was trimmed by 3 bases and the J gene end by 3 bases; junction bases not matched to a gene: 8. CDR1 is DFQATT and CDR2 is SNEGSKA in the germline V gene (reference sequence). CDR3 bases: TGCAGTGCTAGTCCCCTAGCGGGAGAAGTCTACAATGAGCAGTTCTTC. It specifies CSASPLAGEVYNEQFF.

This clone was observed once. The chain couples TRBV6-5 to TRBJ2-7; 7 nucleotides line up with TRBD1. Germline V gene lookup returns CDR1 MNHEY and CDR2 SVGAGI. Losses at the gene ends were 8 bases for V and 1 base for J; bases not matched to a gene: 8. The CDR3 totals 14 residues. The CDR3 reads CASSIQGLSYEQYF. The CDR3 bases are TGTGCCAGCTCGATACAGGGGTTGTCCTACGAGCAGTACTTC.

The rearrangement links TRBV15 to TRBJ1-1; D gene uncertain. From germline, CDR1 is LNHNV and CDR2 YYDKDF (reference sequence). The CDR3 runs to 11 residues. V dropped 4 bases and J dropped 5 bases, with 5 bases sitting between them. CDR3 bases: TGTGCCACCAGCAAAACTACTGAAGCTTTCTTT. Its protein product is CATSKTTEAFF.

CDR3 sequence: CSVSTGVNYGYTF. CDR3 nucleotides: TGCAGCGTCTCCACAGGTGTTAACTATGGCTACACCTTC. The rearrangement links TRBV29-1 to TRBJ1-2; a weak D match, TRBD1 (5 bases). Trimming removed 6 bases at V and 1 base at J, with 12 bases between. Germline V gives CDR1 SQVTM, CDR2 ANQGSEA. The CDR3 sequence is 13 residues long.

The chain uses TRBV7-6 and TRBJ1-1, with 12 nucleotides matching TRBD1. Germline assignment: CDR1 SGHVS and CDR2 FNYEAQ. This CDR3 region has 18 residues. V trimming: 0 bases; J trimming: 4 bases; junction bases outside the gene matches: 9. CDR3 sequence: CASSLAAGTGGEGTEAFF. DNA for the CDR3: TGTGCCAGCAGCTTAGCGGCCGGGACAGGGGGCGAGGGCACTGAAGCTTTCTTT.

The CDR3 DNA sequence: TGTGCCAGCAGCACCGGGACACAGAACATGGCTTTCTTT. Its translation is CASSTGTQNMAFF. The V call is TRBV5-4, the J call TRBJ1-1; D perhaps matches TRBD1 (6 bases). The germline gives CDR1 SGHNT, CDR2 YYREEE (reference sequence). The V end lost 4 bases, the J end lost 11 bases, and 18 bases lay between the germline ends. The length of the CDR3 is 13 residues.

The sample holds a few counts of this clone. J is TRBJ1-5 and V is TRBV5-4, with a weak D call TRBD1 (5 bases). V was pared by 3 bases and J by 6 bases, with 13 bases between. Germline V gene data show CDR1 as SGHNT and CDR2 as YYREEE (reference sequence). The CDR3 runs 14 residues. CDR3 region: CASSSQPGGQPQHF. CDR3 bases: TGTGCCAGCAGCTCCCAACCGGGGGGTCAGCCCCAGCATTTT.

J is TRBJ1-4 and V is TRBV6-5, with a tentative D call TRBD1 (6 bases). The V end was cut by 2 bases, the J end by 5 bases, with 12 bases between. The length of the CDR3 is 15 residues. Germline CDR1 and CDR2: MNHEY and SVGAGI. The CDR3 region has the DNA TGTGCCAGCAGTTACCTCCAGGGGAAAAATGAAAAACTGTTTTTT. Protein: CASSYLQGKNEKLFF.

The chain carries TRBV27 and TRBJ2-6; 9 bases align to TRBD1. This CDR3 spans 19 amino acids. Germline V lookup: CDR1 MNHEY, CDR2 SMNVEV (reference sequence). V was clipped by 3 bases and J by 0 bases; unmatched bases: 9. CDR3 sequence reads: CASSFLGQGISSGANVLTF. CDR3 DNA sequence: TGTGCCAGCAGTTTCCTGGGACAGGGTATCTCCTCTGGGGCCAACGTCCTGACTTTC.

This clone turned up a few times. The J gene is TRBJ1-4, the V gene TRBV2, with D possibly being TRBD1 (6 bases). Germline V gives CDR1 SNHLY, CDR2 FYNNEI. The germline V and J ends were trimmed by 7 bases and 5 bases, with 14 bases remaining between them. This CDR3 is 14 amino acids long. The CDR3 bases are TGTGCCAGCATGCAGGACAGTCCGAATGAAAAACTGTTTTTT. This gives the protein CASMQDSPNEKLFF.

V and J are TRBV6-2 or TRBV6-3 and TRBJ1-4; D uncertain. Germline V lookup: CDR1 MNHEY, CDR2 SVGEGT. The CDR3 runs to 14 residues. Trimming pared 6 bases from V and 8 bases from J, leaving 16 bases between. The CDR3 loop reads CASSQRADGEKLFF. In DNA form, the CDR3 reads TGTGCCAGCAGCCAGAGGGCAGACGGGGAAAAACTGTTTTTT.

About this clone: The same CDR3 also results from other DNA sequences found in this sample. The chain joins TRBV6-5 to TRBJ1-5; 10 bases agree with TRBD1. J gave up 6 bases and V 8 bases, and 4 bases lay outside the gene matches. CDR1 and CDR2 (germline): MNHEY, SVGAGI. This CDR3 spans 13 amino acids. The CDR3: CASSTGGGQPQHF. CDR3 nucleotides: TGTGCCAGCTCGACAGGGGGCGGTCAGCCCCAGCATTTT.

This rearrangement joins TRBV5-1 to TRBJ2-5, with TRBD2 matching over 11 bases. J lost 3 bases, V lost 4 bases, and 5 bases had no gene match. This CDR3 has 15 amino acids. The germline V gene has CDR1 SGHRS and CDR2 YFSETQ. The CDR3 nucleotides read TGCGCCAGCAGCGCACGACTAGCGGGAAAAGAGACCCAGTACTTC. The encoded protein is CASSARLAGKETQYF. The full variable domain, its missing parts supplied by reference TRBV5-1 and TRBJ2-5, is KAGVTQTPRYLIKTRGQQVTLSCSPISGHRSVSWYQQTPGQGLQFLFEYFSETQRNKGNFPGRFSGRQFSNSRSEMNVSTLELGDSALYLCASSARLAGKETQYFGPGTRLLVL.

The chain recombines TRBV5-1 with TRBJ2-3; no firm D call. The CDR3 totals 14 residues. CDR1 is SGHRS, CDR2 YFSETQ, per germline. The V end lost 4 bases, the J end lost 0 bases, and 9 bases lay between the germline ends. CDR3 protein: CASSGATSTDTQYF. In DNA, the CDR3 is TGCGCCAGCAGCGGAGCAACTAGCACAGATACGCAGTATTTT.

This clone has just a few counts. The V gene is TRBV7-9, the J gene TRBJ2-7, with 11 positions matching TRBD1. Germline lookup yields CDR1 SEHNR and CDR2 FQNEAQ (reference sequence). The V gene end was trimmed by 7 bases and the J gene end by 5 bases; junction bases not matched to a gene: 7. This CDR3 comprises 14 residues. The CDR3 loop reads CASNSGTGGHEQYF. CDR3 DNA: TGTGCCAGCAATTCCGGGACAGGGGGACACGAGCAGTACTTC.

The V gene is TRBV12-2, the J gene TRBJ1-6; no check of the table's D call, TRBD1, against the DNA was made. TRBV12-2 represents a pseudogene. This CDR3 has 18 residues. Here the CDR3 reads CASRSFSPFDREDSPLHF. CDR3 bases: TGTGCAAGTCGCTCCTTTAGCCCGTTCGACAGGGAAGATTCACCCCTCCACTTT.

This clone was recorded once. V is TRBV5-8 and J is TRBJ1-1, with D possibly TRBD1 on 5 matching bases. This CDR3 is built from 15 residues. Trimming stripped 4 bases from V and 3 bases from J, with 16 bases between. Germline CDR1 reads SGHTS; CDR2 reads YDEGEE. The CDR3 sequence: CASSPFRQTYTEAFF. The CDR3 region has the DNA TGTGCCAGCAGCCCGTTCAGACAGACATACACTGAAGCTTTCTTT.

The chain links TRBV7-8 to TRBJ1-2; D remains unclear. This CDR3 contains 13 residues. The germline CDR1 and CDR2 sequences are SGHVS and FQNEAQ. V gave up 4 bases and J gave up 8 bases, with 14 bases separating them. This CDR3 is CASSSQAGGGYTF. The CDR3 nucleotides read TGTGCCAGCAGCTCGCAGGCAGGAGGGGGCTACACCTTC.

The J gene is TRBJ1-2, the V gene TRBV7-9, with a tentative D call TRBD1 (6 bases). The CDR3 extends over 17 amino acids. In germline, CDR1 is SEHNR, CDR2 FQNEAQ (reference sequence). The ends were cut back, 0 bases at V and 4 bases at J, with 18 bases in the middle. The DNA of the CDR3 is TGTGCCAGCAGCTTAGCTTCTTCCGCAGGGGCGAGCTATGGCTACACCTTC. This encodes CASSLASSAGASYGYTF.

The chain joins TRBV20-1 to TRBJ2-3; 10 bases align to TRBD2. From germline, CDR1 is DFQATT and CDR2 SNEGSKA (reference sequence). The CDR3 has 14 amino acids. V shed 3 bases, J shed 3 bases, and the junction held 3 bases outside the gene matches. CDR3 in amino acids: CSASVLAGTDTQYF. As DNA, the CDR3 is TGCAGTGCTAGTGTACTAGCGGGGACAGATACGCAGTATTTT.

This sequence joins TRBV28 and TRBJ1-2; D is unresolved. V was clipped by 7 bases and J by 1 base, with 13 bases between them. The CDR3 is 14 residues long. Germline lookup yields CDR1 MDHEN and CDR2 SYDVKM. CDR3 DNA: TGTGCCAGCAACTCCGGGGATCATAACTATGGCTACACCTTC. Translated, it gives CASNSGDHNYGYTF.